The clone carrying this TCR beta chain showed up just a few times. Its target is unknown. The read terminates 3 residues ahead of where the CDR3 ends, so the germline J gene completes it. TCRdb's copy holds only in-frame clones and misses some; the assay was immunoSEQ multiplex PCR. The specimen has roughly 9,900 clones, none found just once. The length of the CDR3 is 15 residues. Germline V CDR1 and CDR2: SQVTM, ANQGSEA. J gave up 2 bases and V 3 bases, and 8 bases lay outside the gene matches. This specimen belongs to a study of T cell clonality in common variable immunodeficiency. Study-level findings and limits: Common variable immunodeficiency TCR beta sequences reportedly had fewer deletions and N-nucleotide insertions.

The clonotype comes from a human donor with common variable immunodeficiency. The rearrangement uses TRBV29-1 and TRBJ2-5; 8 bases are a match to TRBD1. Material for sequencing was peripheral blood mononuclear cells. The DNA read from the CDR3 is TGCAGCGTTGACGCCAGGACAGGGCGACAAGAGACC. It codes for CSVDARTGRQET. The whole CDR3 protein reads CSVDARTGRQETQYF.